This TCR beta chain came from a study of cytomegalovirus exposure and HLA in healthy donors. Study-wide points: Generally TCR sequences proved uncommon, though certain public TCRs appeared in numerous donors.

The primer mix had 60 Vbeta and 13 Jbeta primers. Measured with immunoSEQ multiplex PCR; TCRdb has only the in-frame clones, and not every one. The profile covers roughly 190,000 clones, with approximately 86% appearing a single time and roughly 1.8% taken by the ten largest. The donors comprised healthy bone marrow donors. This CDR3 is built from 15 residues. J gave up 7 bases and V 0 bases, and 8 bases lay outside the gene matches. The germline gives CDR1 SGHRS, CDR2 YFSETQ. This clone was observed a few times. Its matching antigen is unknown. V is TRBV5-1 and J is TRBJ1-1; TRBD1 aligns across 8 bases. The sequencing sample was made of PBMCs. The receptor was isolated from a woman aged 18-29 years in good health and CMV-seronegative. The CDR3 loop is CASSLAPGQASEAFF. CDR3 in DNA: TGCGCCAGCAGCTTGGCCCCGGGACAGGCGAGTGAAGCTTTCTTT.